The source of this TCR beta chain is a study of T-cell memory formation after mild COVID-19. Study-wide context: The study found TCR clusters largely donor specific. General study findings and limits: Of the contracting clones, CD4+ ones lay mainly in CM and EM, and CD8+ ones in EMRA. In pre-infection memory, a portion of responding clones appeared, which suggested that cross-reactive memory joined.

On this clonotype: The antigen is unknown.

After 5'RACE with constant-segment primers, TCR alpha and TCR beta cDNA libraries carrying sample barcodes and UMIs were obtained. TCRdb re-called the 5' RACE reads through MiXCR, storing one row per CDR3 protein. The sample includes some 280,000 distinct CDR3 sequences, 15% to 20% of them seen just once. The V end was cut by 4 bases, the J end by 6 bases, with 13 bases between. The germline V gene has CDR1 SGDLS and CDR2 YYNGEE. The CDR3 has 13 amino acids. The sequencing sample was made of PBMCs or a T cell subset sorted from them (not recorded which). The gene calls are TRBV9 and TRBJ1-1; D not resolved. The receptor was isolated from a man between 18 and 35 years old who had mild COVID-19 (a few samples of this study predate the infection). Cell type and time point are not known. The DNA of the CDR3 is TGTGCCAGCAGCCCACGAGGGCTGGCTGAAGCTTTCTTT. It codes for CASSPRGLAEAFF.